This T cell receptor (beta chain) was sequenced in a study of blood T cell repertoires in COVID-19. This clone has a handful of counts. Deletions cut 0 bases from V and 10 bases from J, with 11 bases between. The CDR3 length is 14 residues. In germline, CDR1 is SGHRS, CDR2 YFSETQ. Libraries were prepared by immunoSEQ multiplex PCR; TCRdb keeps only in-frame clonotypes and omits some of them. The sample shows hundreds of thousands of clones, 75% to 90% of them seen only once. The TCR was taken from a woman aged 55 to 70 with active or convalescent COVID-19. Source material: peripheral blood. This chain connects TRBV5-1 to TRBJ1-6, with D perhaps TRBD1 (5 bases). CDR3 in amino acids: CASSLGGDGSPLHF. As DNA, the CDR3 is TGCGCCAGCAGCTTGGGGGGGGACGGGTCACCCCTCCACTTT.